Following are 20 T cell receptor beta chains from one sample sequenced in a study of CD8 T cells in Susac syndrome. Reverse transcription of about 0.5 to 1 ug RNA was carried out with random hexamers. TCRdb fed the immunoSEQ multiplex PCR reads into MiXCR, producing one record per CDR3 protein. The sample carries 140,000 to 150,000 distinct CDR3 sequences, 94% recorded once. The sequenced sample was CD4+ T cells from PBMCs. The receptor source for this set is a human donor in good health.

The chain combines TRBV28 with TRBJ2-7, with TRBD1 identical over 8 bases. V was pared by 1 base and J by 3 bases, with 14 bases of the junction left unmatched. Germline V gives CDR1 MDHEN, CDR2 SYDVKM. The CDR3 length is 18 residues. The CDR3 spells CASSLYSFGTGPFYEQYF. The DNA of the CDR3 is TGTGCCAGCAGTTTATACTCCTTCGGGACAGGTCCTTTCTACGAGCAGTACTTC.

This chain uses TRBV28 with TRBJ1-2; D is possibly TRBD1 (6 bases). This CDR3 is built from 13 residues. The V end lost 11 bases, the J end lost 0 bases, and 13 bases lay between the germline ends. In germline, CDR1 is MDHEN, CDR2 SYDVKM. The CDR3 sequence is CAVGGWANYGYTF. The CDR3 DNA reads TGTGCCGTAGGGGGATGGGCTAACTATGGCTACACCTTC.

V is TRBV12-3 or TRBV12-4 and J is TRBJ2-1, with 7 nucleotides matching TRBD2. The CDR3 sequence is 16 residues long. With 3 bases clipped from V and 4 bases from J, the junction kept 9 bases outside the gene matches. The CDR3 bases are TGTGCCAGCAGTTTCTTGGGAGGGCGGTATTACAATGAGCAGTTCTTC. It is translated as CASSFLGGRYYNEQFF.

The rearrangement joins TRBV30 to TRBJ1-1, with 8 bases fitting TRBD1. The ends lost 1 base at V and 3 bases at J; junction bases unmatched: 4. CDR1 is GTSNPN, CDR2 SVGIG, per germline (reference sequence). The CDR3 is 14 amino acids. The CDR3 DNA reads TGTGCCTGGAGTGGGACAGGGAGGGACACTGAAGCTTTCTTT. It translates to CAWSGTGRDTEAFF.

This chain connects TRBV7-9 to TRBJ2-5; 7 nucleotides align to TRBD1. The CDR3 consists of 15 residues. Per the germline V gene, CDR1 is SEHNR and CDR2 is FQNEAQ (reference sequence). V shed 2 bases and J 5 bases; nucleotides not matched to a gene: 8. In DNA, the CDR3 is TGTGCCAGCAGCTTACGACAGGGCGGCGGGGAGACCCAGTACTTC. Translation: CASSLRQGGGETQYF.

The V call is TRBV5-4, the J call TRBJ2-7; D gene ambiguous. The CDR3 length is 15 residues. V was pared by 0 bases and J by 3 bases, with 13 bases between. CDR1 and CDR2 from the germline V gene are SGHNT and YYREEE (reference sequence). DNA of the CDR3: TGTGCCAGCAGCTTGGCGGGCACCACCAGCTACGAGCAGTACTTC. This gives the protein CASSLAGTTSYEQYF.

The chain combines TRBV12-3 or TRBV12-4 with TRBJ1-3; D uncertain. The CDR3 totals 13 residues. V lost 8 bases, J lost 7 bases, and 15 bases lay in between. CDR3 bases: TGTGCCAGCCGCTCCGGCATGGAGAACACCATATATTTT. Translating it yields CASRSGMENTIYF.

This clonotype appeared a few times. The V gene is TRBV29-1, the J gene TRBJ2-7, with D possibly matching TRBD2 (6 bases). Germline values: CDR1 SQVTM, CDR2 ANQGSEA. Trimming shortened V by 2 bases and J by 5 bases, and 7 bases separated the two germline ends. The CDR3 is 11 residues long. CDR3 sequence: CSVEWRDEQYF. CDR3 bases: TGCAGCGTTGAATGGAGGGACGAGCAGTACTTC.

V usage is TRBV12-3 or TRBV12-4 and J usage is TRBJ2-7, with TRBD1 identical over 9 bases. Trimming removed 6 bases from V and 3 bases from J; junction bases left unmatched: 9. CDR3 length: 15 amino acids. CDR3 loop: CASSPGTGNVYEQYF. As DNA, the CDR3 is TGTGCCAGCAGCCCCGGGACAGGGAACGTCTACGAGCAGTACTTC.

The rearrangement uses TRBV27 and TRBJ1-1; no clear D. V was cut by 0 bases and J by 2 bases, with 7 bases left in between. The length of the CDR3 is 14 residues. CDR1 and CDR2 (germline): MNHEY, SMNVEV (reference sequence). CDR3: CASSLSSGNTEAFF. DNA of the CDR3: TGTGCCAGCAGTTTATCTTCCGGAAACACTGAAGCTTTCTTT.

The gene calls are TRBV7-9 and TRBJ2-3; a possible D gene is TRBD1 (7 bases). Germline values: CDR1 SEHNR, CDR2 FQNEAQ (reference sequence). The ends were cut back, 4 bases at V and 6 bases at J, with 14 bases in the middle. The CDR3 sequence is 14 residues long. Here the CDR3 DNA reads TGTGCCAGCAGCTCCAGGGGGGCTGGGGATACGCAGTATTTT. Translating gives CASSSRGAGDTQYF.

The chain links TRBV20-1 to TRBJ2-7, with 7 bases aligning to TRBD1. V was pared by 7 bases and J by 6 bases, with 6 bases of the junction left unmatched. CDR3 size: 11 residues. The germline gives CDR1 DFQATT, CDR2 SNEGSKA (reference sequence). As DNA, the CDR3 is TGCAGTGGCGTAGGGACAGCCGAGCAGTACTTC. Residues: CSGVGTAEQYF.

The chain links TRBV6-6 to TRBJ1-1; 7 bases match TRBD1. Germline V CDR1 and CDR2: MNHNY, SVGAGI (reference sequence). There are 15 residues in the CDR3. V was clipped by 3 bases and J by 0 bases; unmatched bases: 4. The CDR3 loop is CASSYTDRVNTEAFF. The CDR3 DNA reads TGTGCCAGCAGTTATACCGACAGGGTGAACACTGAAGCTTTCTTT.

The chain links TRBV28 to TRBJ1-5, with D possibly matching TRBD1 (6 bases). Germline V gene sequence: CDR1 MDHEN, CDR2 SYDVKM. V lost 6 bases and J lost 6, with 12 bases in between. This CDR3 has 13 residues. In DNA form, the CDR3 reads TGTGCCAGCAGAGGACAGACCGTTCAGCCCCAGCATTTT. Translated, it gives CASRGQTVQPQHF.

The chain employs TRBV10-2 and TRBJ2-1; D unresolved. V was trimmed by 10 bases and J by 2 bases, leaving 9 bases between them. Germline-derived CDR1 and CDR2 are WSHSY and SAAADI. CDR3 length: 12 residues. In DNA form, the CDR3 reads TGCGCCACCACACATACCTACAATGAGCAGTTCTTC. It encodes CATTHTYNEQFF.

The chain links TRBV9 to TRBJ1-2; a weak D match, TRBD1 (5 bases). The V and J ends lost 0 bases and 4 bases respectively, with 10 bases between them. The CDR3 extends over 14 amino acids. The germline CDR1 and CDR2 sequences are SGDLS and YYNGEE. For the CDR3, the DNA is TGTGCCAGCAGCGTAGCTGGGGGGATCTATGGCTACACCTTC. The encoded protein is CASSVAGGIYGYTF. The full variable domain, with the rest looked up from reference TRBV9 and TRBJ1-2, is DSGVTQTPKHLITATGQRVTLRCSPRSGDLSVYWYQQSLDQGLQFLIQYYNGEERAKGNILERFSAQQFPDLHSELNLSSLELGDSALYFCASSVAGGIYGYTFGSGTRLTVV.

The chain joins TRBV5-4 to TRBJ1-1; D gene unclear. In germline, CDR1 is SGHNT, CDR2 YYREEE (reference sequence). V gave up 2 bases and J gave up 4 bases, with 12 bases separating them. CDR3 length equals 14 residues. DNA of the CDR3: TGTGCCAGCAGCTTCCAGCCCCGCGGCACTGAAGCTTTCTTT. Translated: CASSFQPRGTEAFF.

This chain joins TRBV6-6 and TRBJ2-5; no clear D gene. The ends were cut back, 0 bases at V and 2 bases at J, with 7 bases in the middle. This CDR3 region has 14 residues. Germline CDR1 reads MNHNY; CDR2 reads SVGAGI (reference sequence). The CDR3, as DNA: TGTGCCAGCAGTTACTCCGGAACTCAAGAGACCCAGTACTTC. It translates to CASSYSGTQETQYF.

The V and J genes are TRBV20-1 and TRBJ2-5, with D maybe TRBD1 (6 bases). CDR1 and CDR2 (germline): DFQATT, SNEGSKA (reference sequence). Trimming took 0 bases from V and 5 from J, leaving 16 bases between them. The CDR3 sequence is 15 residues long. The CDR3 DNA reads TGCAGTGCTAGAGACCTTAGGCAGGGGACGGAGACCCAGTACTTC. This gives the protein CSARDLRQGTETQYF.

The gene calls are TRBV12-5 and TRBJ1-3, with D possibly matching TRBD1 (6 bases). Germline assignment: CDR1 LGHNT and CDR2 FRNRAP. CDR3 length: 13 residues. V shed 6 bases and J shed 3 bases, with 9 bases lying between them. CDR3 sequence reads: CASGPGVGNTIYF. CDR3 nucleotides: TGTGCTAGTGGGCCAGGGGTTGGAAACACCATATATTTT.